This entry lists 4 T cell receptor beta chains sequenced from one sample in a study of cytomegalovirus exposure and HLA in healthy donors (dated by TCRdb to about 2017). Library generation was performed with the immunoSEQ multiplex PCR assay. A mixture of 60 forward primers for TCR Vbeta segments and 13 reverse primers for TCR Jbeta segments was used in the multiplex PCR. In TCRdb, the immuneACCESS table is reduced to in-frame sequences with V and J assigned. These tables do not hold every clone; where another copy was compared, an unresolved V gene accounts for under half, and the others remain unexplained. The sample profile shows more than 85,000 clones; about 74% of them were found once. The top ten hold around a tenth of the sample. The sequenced sample consisted of PBMCs. These receptors were obtained from a male donor in good health and CMV-seropositive.

The rearrangement uses TRBV21-1 and TRBJ1-3. TRBV21-1 is a documented pseudogene. CDR3 length equals 15 residues. CDR3 nucleotides: TGTGCCAGCAGCACTGCGCCGCGGTCTGGAAACACCATATATTTT. This sequence encodes CASSTAPRSGNTIYF.

The table lists this clone with a few counts. This sequence joins TRBV7-2 and TRBJ2-3, with TRBD2 as a possible D gene (5 bases). The CDR3 is 16 residues long. Germline CDR1 is SGHTA and CDR2 is FQGNSA. Deletions cut 1 base from V and 0 bases from J, with 11 bases between. Written as DNA, the CDR3 is TGTGCCAGCAGCTTAGTGGTCAGCGGTAGCACAGATACGCAGTATTTT. This sequence encodes CASSLVVSGSTDTQYF.

The chain's CDR3 is CASSQDRAGGPADTQYF. The CDR3 bases are TGCGCCAGCAGCCAAGATCGGGCGGGAGGGCCAGCAGATACGCAGTATTTT. The chain links TRBV4-3 to TRBJ2-3, with TRBD2 matching 9 bases. The CDR3 is made up of 17 amino acids. V was pared by 0 bases and J by 4 bases, with 8 bases of the junction left unmatched. Per germline, CDR1 LGHNA and CDR2 YSLEER.

V gene TRBV28 combines with J gene TRBJ1-2; TRBD1 matches at 8 bases. The CDR3 length is 14 residues. V shed 5 bases, J shed 7 bases, and the junction held 9 bases outside the gene matches. Germline V gene data show CDR1 as MDHEN and CDR2 as SYDVKM. The CDR3 is CASSKDRGSSGYTF. In DNA, the CDR3 is TGTGCCAGCAGTAAAGACAGGGGCTCTAGTGGCTACACCTTC.